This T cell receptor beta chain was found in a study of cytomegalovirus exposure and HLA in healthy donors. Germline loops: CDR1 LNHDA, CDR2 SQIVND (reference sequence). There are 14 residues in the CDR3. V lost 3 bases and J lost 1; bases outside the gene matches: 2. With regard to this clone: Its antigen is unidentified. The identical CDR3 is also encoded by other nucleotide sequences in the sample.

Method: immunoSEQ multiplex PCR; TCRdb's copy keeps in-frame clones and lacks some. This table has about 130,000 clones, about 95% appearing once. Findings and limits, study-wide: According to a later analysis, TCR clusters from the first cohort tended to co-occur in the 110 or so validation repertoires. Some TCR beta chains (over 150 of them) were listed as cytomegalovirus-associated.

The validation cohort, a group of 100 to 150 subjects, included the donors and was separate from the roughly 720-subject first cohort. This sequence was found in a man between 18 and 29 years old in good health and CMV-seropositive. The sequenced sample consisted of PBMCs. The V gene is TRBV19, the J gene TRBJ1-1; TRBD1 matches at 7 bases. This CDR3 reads CASSIRGRNTEAFF. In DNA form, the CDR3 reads TGTGCCAGTAGTATCAGGGGGAGGAACACTGAAGCTTTCTTT.